Given below is one T cell receptor (beta chain) in context. Antigen specificity is unknown. The V end lost 7 bases, the J end lost 3 bases, and 12 bases lay between the germline ends. The germline V gene encodes CDR1 SQVTM and CDR2 ANQGSEA. This CDR3 has 13 residues. This record comes from a study of T-cell reconstitution after alpha-beta-depleted transplantation in children. Study-level findings and limits: Where alpha-beta T cells came from about two months after transplant was reportedly several hundred expanded graft clones.

A library of TCRbeta sequences, prepared with unique molecular identifiers, was generated. Each CDR3 protein is one row after TCRdb ran MiXCR on the PCR reads. The sample has approximately 430,000 distinct CDR3 sequences, around 15% seen once. The chain couples TRBV29-1 to TRBJ2-2, with D perhaps matching TRBD2 (6 bases). This receptor was taken from a boy younger than two who had a stem cell transplant for Wiskott-Aldrich syndrome, so the T cells may come from the graft donor. The sequencing used PBMCs, mostly from graft donor cells, collected 360 days after TCRalphabeta/CD19-depleted stem cell transplant. CDR3 sequence: CSGRRAYTGELFF. The CDR3 DNA reads as TGCAGCGGTCGGAGGGCCTACACCGGGGAGCTGTTTTTT.